The rows below give T cell receptor beta chains drawn from one sample of a study of cytomegalovirus exposure and HLA in healthy donors. Method: immunoSEQ multiplex PCR; TCRdb's copy keeps in-frame clones and lacks some. The repertoire holds over 110,000 clones, with under 90% as singletons. Sequenced sample: PBMCs. All receptors derive from a male donor in good health and CMV-seronegative. Both conserved end residues are part of each CDR3. A D gene is named only where the DNA matches it firmly. Only part of the rows carry a size: once, few, many, or a class if the clone is expanded.

v_gene	d_gene	abundance	j_gene	CDR3nt	CDR3aa
TRBV5-5	TRBD1	few	TRBJ2-2	TGTGCCAGCAGCGGAACATGGACAGGGCTTAACACCGGGGAGCTGTTTTTT	CASSGTWTGLNTGELFF
TRBV6-5	TRBD1	.	TRBJ2-7	TGTGCCAGCAGTTTCTCCGGGACAGGTTCCTACGAGCAGTACTTC	CASSFSGTGSYEQYF
TRBV7-6	TRBD2	.	TRBJ2-1	TGTGCCAGCAGCTTAGCGGGAGGGCCGGGGGGTATGTTCTTC	CASSLAGGPGGMFF
TRBV5-1	.	few	TRBJ2-7	TGCGCCAGCAGCTTGGGACAGGATTCCTACGAGCAGTACTTC	CASSLGQDSYEQYF
TRBV4-3	.	.	TRBJ2-1	TGCGCCAGCAGCCAAGGCCGGACAGACAATGAGCAGTTCTTC	CASSQGRTDNEQFF
TRBV6-5	.	.	TRBJ1-2	TGTGCCAGCAGCATAGACAGATGGGACTATGGCTACACCTTC	CASSIDRWDYGYTF
TRBV15	TRBD1	.	TRBJ1-6	TGTGCCACCAGCAGAACGGGACAGTTAAATTCACCCCTCCACTTT	CATSRTGQLNSPLHF
TRBV19	.	.	TRBJ1-5	TGTGCCAGTAGTCCCAGTGGCAATCAGCCCCAGCATTTT	CASSPSGNQPQHF
TRBV2	TRBD2	few	TRBJ2-1	TGTGCCAGCAGTGGTGGGACTAGCGGGGACAATGAGCAGTTCTTC	CASSGGTSGDNEQFF
TRBV23-1	.	few	TRBJ2-5	TGCGCCAGCAGTCATTCCTTCCGACAGCCCCTCCAAGAGACCCAGTACTTC	CASSHSFRQPLQETQYF
TRBV9	TRBD2	.	TRBJ2-1	TGTGCCAGCAGCCCGCAGGTAGCGGGAGAGTACAATGAGCAGTTCTTC	CASSPQVAGEYNEQFF
TRBV15	.	.	TRBJ1-1	TGTGCCACCAGCAGAGGCCGCGGAGAGGGTTTTCCTGAAGCTTTCTTT	CATSRGRGEGFPEAFF
TRBV7-9	.	few	TRBJ2-7	TGTGCCAGCAGCTTAAACCCCCCCGCAGCCGCAGGGCAGTACTTC	CASSLNPPAAAGQYF
TRBV7-3	TRBD1	.	TRBJ1-1	TGTGCCAGCAGCACCCGACAGGGGGACACTGAAGCTTTCTTT	CASSTRQGDTEAFF
TRBV7-3	.	.	TRBJ2-3	TGTGCCAGCAGCTTTGGCCTGGTCGACACAGATACGCAGTATTTT	CASSFGLVDTDTQYF
TRBV6-5	.	few	TRBJ2-5	TGTGCCAGCAGTCAGGATGTACAAGAGACCCAGTACTTC	CASSQDVQETQYF
TRBV28	TRBD2	once	TRBJ2-3	TGTGCCAGCAGTGAACTAGCGGGAGGGCAGGATACGCAGTATTTT	CASSELAGGQDTQYF
TRBV4-1	TRBD1	.	TRBJ1-1	TGCGCCAGCAGCCAAGATCCGGGACAGGCGAACACTGAAGCTTTCTTT	CASSQDPGQANTEAFF
TRBV28	.	.	TRBJ2-1	TGTGCCAGCAGTTCCACAGGGCGCGGGCAGTTCTTC	CASSSTGRGQFF
TRBV5-6	.	once	TRBJ1-1	TGTGCCAGCAGCTTCGGACTTATGAACACTGAAGCTTTCTTT	CASSFGLMNTEAFF
TRBV4-3	.	.	TRBJ2-7	TGCGCCAGCAGCCAGACTGAGGCGGATGCCTACGAGCAGTACTTC	CASSQTEADAYEQYF
TRBV6-5	.	.	TRBJ1-2	TGTGCCAGCAGACAGGGCTATGGCTACACCTTC	CASRQGYGYTF
TRBV7-9	.	.	TRBJ1-1	TGTTCCAGCAGCTTAGTGGCGGGGAGGGCCAAAACAGAAGCTTTCTTT	CSSSLVAGRAKTEAFF
TRBV6-5	TRBD2	.	TRBJ2-7	TGTGCCAGTAAATTCGGGGGGACTTCCTACGAGCAGTACTTC	CASKFGGTSYEQYF
TRBV29-1	TRBD1	.	TRBJ2-7	TGCAGCGTCGGACAGGGGTGGGGATTCTCCTACGAGCAGTACTTC	CSVGQGWGFSYEQYF
TRBV2	.	few	TRBJ1-1	TGTGCCAGCAGTGAAACCGGGGACACTGAAGCTTTCTTT	CASSETGDTEAFF
TRBV27	.	.	TRBJ1-2	TGTGCCAGCAGTTTCGGACCAGGGTCCGGCTACACCTTC	CASSFGPGSGYTF
TRBV9	.	.	TRBJ1-1	TGTGCCAGCAGCGTAGACGTAGTGGCGGGCACTGAAGCTTTCTTT	CASSVDVVAGTEAFF
TRBV7-9	.	few	TRBJ2-5	TGTGCCAGCAGCTTATGGGTCGGGAGTATCGAGACCCAGTACTTC	CASSLWVGSIETQYF
TRBV5-6	TRBD1	.	TRBJ1-1	TGTGCCAGCAGCCGAAGTGGGCAGGGGGCGGTAGCTTTCTTT	CASSRSGQGAVAFF
TRBV4-3	.	few	TRBJ2-6	TGCGCCACTACTACAGGTCTCTCTGGGGCCAACGTCCTGACTTTC	CATTTGLSGANVLTF
TRBV7-9	.	.	TRBJ2-3	TGTGCCAGCAGCGCGGCGAGCTCAGATACGCAGTATTTT	CASSAASSDTQYF
TRBV6-1	TRBD2	.	TRBJ2-1	TGTGCCAGCGGGGGACTAGCGGGGGGAAATGAGCAGTTCTTC	CASGGLAGGNEQFF
TRBV7-8	.	.	TRBJ1-1	TGTGCCAGCAGCTTCTCGCCTATTCTGAACACTGAAGCTTTCTTT	CASSFSPILNTEAFF
TRBV6-1	.	.	TRBJ2-3	TGTGCCAGCAGCCGGACAGACACAGATACGCAGTATTTT	CASSRTDTDTQYF
TRBV6-5	.	.	TRBJ1-1	TGTGCCAGCAGTGTTTCCGCGGAGACTGAAGCTTTCTTT	CASSVSAETEAFF
TRBV30	.	.	TRBJ1-1	TGTGCCTGGATAAGCCGAGTGAACACTGAAGCTTTCTTT	CAWISRVNTEAFF
TRBV4-3	.	.	TRBJ1-1	TGCGCCAGCAGCCAAGATAATTGGCCCCTCACTGAAGCTTTCTTT	CASSQDNWPLTEAFF
TRBV9	TRBD2	few	TRBJ2-5	TGTGCCAGCAGCTTAGGTTCAGGGGGGACTAGCGGGATTCAAGAGACCCAGTACTTC	CASSLGSGGTSGIQETQYF
TRBV27	.	.	TRBJ1-1	TGTGCCAGCTCCACAGGGAACACTGAAGCTTTCTTT	CASSTGNTEAFF
TRBV30	TRBD2	.	TRBJ2-1	TGTGCCAGCTCCTCCGGGACTAGCGGGAGGGCCGAGTTCTTC	CASSSGTSGRAEFF
TRBV10-3	TRBD1	.	TRBJ1-4	TGTGCCATCAGTCCACAGGGGGCGGGTGAAAAACTGTTTTTT	CAISPQGAGEKLFF
TRBV7-2	.	once	TRBJ2-7	TGTGCCAGCAGCTTAGCGGGTAGCGGAGGGATTTACGAGCAGTACTTC	CASSLAGSGGIYEQYF
TRBV7-9	.	.	TRBJ2-1	TGTGCCAGCAGCAGCGACTCCAGCGACTCAAGAGGGAACTATGAGCAGTTCTTC	CASSSDSSDSRGNYEQFF
TRBV5-1	.	.	TRBJ2-1	TGCGCCAGCAGCTCGTCGACAGGATCAGGGCTATACAATGAGCAGTTCTTC	CASSSSTGSGLYNEQFF
TRBV4-3	.	.	TRBJ2-1	TGCGCCAGCAGCCAAGAGTTGACTAGATACAATGAGCAGTTCTTC	CASSQELTRYNEQFF
TRBV30	TRBD1	.	TRBJ2-6	TGTGCTTGGGACAGCGCGTCTGGGGCCAACGTCCTGACTTTC	CAWDSASGANVLTF